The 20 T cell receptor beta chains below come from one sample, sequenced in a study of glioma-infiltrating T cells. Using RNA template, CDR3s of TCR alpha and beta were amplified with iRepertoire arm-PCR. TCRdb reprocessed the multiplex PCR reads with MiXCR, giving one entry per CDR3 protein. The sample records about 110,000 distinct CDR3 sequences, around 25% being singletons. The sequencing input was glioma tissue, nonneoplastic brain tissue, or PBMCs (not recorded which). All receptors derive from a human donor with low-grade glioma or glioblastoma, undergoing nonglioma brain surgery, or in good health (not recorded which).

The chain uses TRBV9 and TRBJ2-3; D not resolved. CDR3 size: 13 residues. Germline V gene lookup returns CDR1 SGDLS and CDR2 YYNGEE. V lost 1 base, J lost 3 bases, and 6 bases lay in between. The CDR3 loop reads CASSVPATDTQYF. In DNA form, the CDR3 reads TGTGCCAGCAGCGTACCAGCGACAGATACGCAGTATTTT.

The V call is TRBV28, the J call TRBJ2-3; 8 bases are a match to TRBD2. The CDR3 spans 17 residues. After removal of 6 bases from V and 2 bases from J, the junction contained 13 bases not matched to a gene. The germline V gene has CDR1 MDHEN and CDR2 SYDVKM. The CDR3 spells CASSPVGIAGFTDTQYF. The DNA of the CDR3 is TGTGCCAGCAGCCCCGTAGGTATAGCGGGATTCACAGATACGCAGTATTTT. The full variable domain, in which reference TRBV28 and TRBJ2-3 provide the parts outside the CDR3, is DVKVTQSSRYLVKRTGEKVFLECVQDMDHENMFWYRQDPGLGLRLIYFSYDVKMKEKGDIPEGYSVSREKKERFSLILESASTNQTSMYLCASSPVGIAGFTDTQYFGPGTRLTVL.

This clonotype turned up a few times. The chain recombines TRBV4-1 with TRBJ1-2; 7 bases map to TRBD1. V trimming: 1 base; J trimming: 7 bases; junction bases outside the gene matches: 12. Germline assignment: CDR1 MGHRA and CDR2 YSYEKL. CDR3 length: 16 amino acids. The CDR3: CASSQAGTALPLGYTF. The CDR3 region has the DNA TGCGCCAGCAGCCAAGCCGGGACAGCACTCCCTCTTGGCTACACCTTC.

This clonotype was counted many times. CDR3 sequence reads: CASSTAGGTEAFF. DNA for the CDR3: TGTGCCAGCAGTACGGCCGGAGGCACTGAAGCTTTCTTT. This chain connects TRBV6-4 to TRBJ1-1, with D unclear. The CDR3 contains 13 residues. CDR1 and CDR2 from the germline V gene are MRHNA and SNTAGT. Trimming removed 5 bases from V and 4 bases from J, with 11 bases in between.

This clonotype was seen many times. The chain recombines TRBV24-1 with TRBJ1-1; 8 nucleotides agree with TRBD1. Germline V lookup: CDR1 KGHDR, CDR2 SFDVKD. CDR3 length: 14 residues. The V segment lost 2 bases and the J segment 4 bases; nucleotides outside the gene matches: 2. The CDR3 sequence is CATSDSTGGTEAFF. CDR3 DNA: TGTGCCACCAGTGATTCAACAGGGGGCACTGAAGCTTTCTTT.

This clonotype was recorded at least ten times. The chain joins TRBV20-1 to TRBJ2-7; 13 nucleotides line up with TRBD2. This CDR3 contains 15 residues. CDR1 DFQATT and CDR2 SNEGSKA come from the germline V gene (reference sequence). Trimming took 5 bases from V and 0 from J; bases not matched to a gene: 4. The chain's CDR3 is CSAERTSGSSYEQYF. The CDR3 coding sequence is TGCAGTGCTGAACGGACTAGCGGGAGCTCCTACGAGCAGTACTTC.

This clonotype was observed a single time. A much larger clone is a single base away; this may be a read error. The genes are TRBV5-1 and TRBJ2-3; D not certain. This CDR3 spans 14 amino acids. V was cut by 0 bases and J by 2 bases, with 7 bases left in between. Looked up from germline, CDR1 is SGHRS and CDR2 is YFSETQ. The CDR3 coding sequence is TGCGCCAGCAGCTTGGTGGACCTCACAGATACGCAGTATTTT. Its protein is CASSLVDLTDTQYF.

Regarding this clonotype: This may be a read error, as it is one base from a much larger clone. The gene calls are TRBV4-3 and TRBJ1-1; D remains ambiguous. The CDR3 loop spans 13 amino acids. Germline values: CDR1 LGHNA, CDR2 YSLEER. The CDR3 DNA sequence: TGCCCCAGCAGCGGGGAAGTAAGCTCTGAAGCTTTCTTT. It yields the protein CPSSGEVSSEAFF.

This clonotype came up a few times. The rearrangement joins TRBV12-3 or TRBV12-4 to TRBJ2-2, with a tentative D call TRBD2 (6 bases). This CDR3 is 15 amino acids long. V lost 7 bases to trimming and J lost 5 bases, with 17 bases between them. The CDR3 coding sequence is TGTGCCAGCAAGATGGAGGGCTTGTGGACCGGGGAGCTGTTTTTT. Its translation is CASKMEGLWTGELFF.

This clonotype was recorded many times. For the CDR3, the DNA is TGTGCCAGCAGTTTGCTCGGCAGGAACTACAATGAGCAGTTCTTC. This codes for CASSLLGRNYNEQFF. The chain is built from TRBV28 and TRBJ2-1; no clear D. Trimming removed 3 bases at V and 3 bases at J, with 12 bases between. The CDR3 runs 15 residues. Germline-derived CDR1 and CDR2 are MDHEN and SYDVKM.

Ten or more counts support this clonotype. The CDR3 DNA reads TGTGCCAGCAGCTTAGAACAGGCCCTCAATGGCTACACCTTC. Translation: CASSLEQALNGYTF. This chain connects TRBV7-9 to TRBJ1-2, with a possible D match to TRBD1 (5 bases). The CDR3 has 14 residues. Between the trimmed V and J ends, which lost 1 base and 6 bases, there was a span of 12 bases. Germline CDR1 SEHNR, CDR2 FQNEAQ (reference sequence).

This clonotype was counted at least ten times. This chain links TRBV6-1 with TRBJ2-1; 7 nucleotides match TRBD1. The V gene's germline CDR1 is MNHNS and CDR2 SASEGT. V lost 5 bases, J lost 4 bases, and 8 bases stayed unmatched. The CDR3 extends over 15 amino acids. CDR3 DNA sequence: TGTGCCAGCAGTCACCGGGACAGACTATACAATGAGCAGTTCTTC. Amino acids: CASSHRDRLYNEQFF.

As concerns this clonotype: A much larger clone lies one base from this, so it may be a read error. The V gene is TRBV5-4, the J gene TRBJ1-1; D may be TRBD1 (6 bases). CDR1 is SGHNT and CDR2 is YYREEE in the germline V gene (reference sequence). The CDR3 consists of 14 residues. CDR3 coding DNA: TGTGCCAGCAGCTTGTCACAGGGTCCGTATGAAGCTCTCTTT. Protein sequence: CASSLSQGPYEALF.

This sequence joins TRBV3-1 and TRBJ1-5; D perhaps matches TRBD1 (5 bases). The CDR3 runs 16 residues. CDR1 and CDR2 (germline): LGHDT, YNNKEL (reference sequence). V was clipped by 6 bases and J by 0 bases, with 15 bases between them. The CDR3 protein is CASSKGSGTSNQPQHF. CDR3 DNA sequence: TGTGCCAGCAGTAAAGGATCAGGGACTAGCAATCAGCCCCAGCATTTT.

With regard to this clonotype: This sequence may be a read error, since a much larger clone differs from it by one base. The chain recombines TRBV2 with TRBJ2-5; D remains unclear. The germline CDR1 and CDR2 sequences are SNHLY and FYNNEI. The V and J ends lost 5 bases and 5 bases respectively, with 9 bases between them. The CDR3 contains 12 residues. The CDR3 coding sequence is TGTGCCAGCAGTTCCACTCGGGAGACCCAGTACTTC. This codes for CASSSTRETQYF.

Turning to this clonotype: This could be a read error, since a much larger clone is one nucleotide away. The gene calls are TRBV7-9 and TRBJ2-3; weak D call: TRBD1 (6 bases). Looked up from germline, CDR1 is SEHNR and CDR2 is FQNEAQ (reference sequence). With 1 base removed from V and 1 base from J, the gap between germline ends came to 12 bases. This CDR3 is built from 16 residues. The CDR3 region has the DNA TGTGCCAGCAGCTTAGGAGGACAGAGCCGCACAGATACGCAGTATTTT. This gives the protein CASSLGGQSRTDTQYF. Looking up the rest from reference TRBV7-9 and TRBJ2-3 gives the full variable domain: DTGVSQNPRHKITKRGQNVTFRCDPISEHNRLYWYRQTLGQGPEFLTYFQNEAQLEKSRLLSDRFSAERPKGSFSTLEIQRTEQGDSAMYLCASSLGGQSRTDTQYFGPGTRLTVL.

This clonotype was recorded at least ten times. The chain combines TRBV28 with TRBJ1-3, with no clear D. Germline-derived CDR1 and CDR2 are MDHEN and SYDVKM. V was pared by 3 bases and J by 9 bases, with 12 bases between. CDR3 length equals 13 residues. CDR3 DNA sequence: TGTGCCAGCAGTTTCGGTCTGTCCGCCACCATATATTTT. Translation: CASSFGLSATIYF.

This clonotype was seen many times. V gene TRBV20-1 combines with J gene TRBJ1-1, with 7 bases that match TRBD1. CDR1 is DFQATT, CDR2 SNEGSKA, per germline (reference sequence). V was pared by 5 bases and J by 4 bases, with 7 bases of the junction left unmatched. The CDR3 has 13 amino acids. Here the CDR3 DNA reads TGCAGTGCTGGACGACAGGGAAGCACTGAAGCTTTCTTT. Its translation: CSAGRQGSTEAFF.

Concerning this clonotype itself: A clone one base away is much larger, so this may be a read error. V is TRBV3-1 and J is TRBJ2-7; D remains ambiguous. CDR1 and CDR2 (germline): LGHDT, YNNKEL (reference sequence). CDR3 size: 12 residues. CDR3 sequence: CASSHFSCEQYF. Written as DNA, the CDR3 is TGTGCCAGCAGCCATTTCTCCTGCGAGCAGTACTTC.

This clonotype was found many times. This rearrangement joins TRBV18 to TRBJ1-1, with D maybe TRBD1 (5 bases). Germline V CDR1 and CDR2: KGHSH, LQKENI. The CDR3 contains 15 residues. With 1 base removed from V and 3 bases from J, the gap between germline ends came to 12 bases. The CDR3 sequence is CASSPQPGRDTEAFF. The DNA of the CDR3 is TGTGCCAGCTCACCACAACCAGGGAGGGACACTGAAGCTTTCTTT.